The subject of this entry is one T cell receptor (beta chain). This specimen comes from a study of blood T cell repertoires in COVID-19. Whole-study context: PBMCs, B-cell-depleted T cells, or T cells were the source of the cDNA or gDNA that made up the material.

TCRdb's table, derived via immunoSEQ multiplex PCR, lists solely in-frame clones and lacks some. Found here are about 270,000 clones, approximately 77% of them singletons; the top ten hold roughly 3%. The source of this sequence is a woman aged 18-29 years with acute or convalescent COVID-19. Sequences were obtained from peripheral blood.

The CDR3 bases are TGCGCCAGCAGCTTGGATTTCGACAGGGGGCTTAGTGAAAAACTGTTTTTT. Translation gives CASSLDFDRGLSEKLFF. The chain is built from TRBV5-1 and TRBJ1-4, with 10 bases fitting TRBD1. Germline lookup yields CDR1 SGHRS and CDR2 YFSETQ. The CDR3 spans 17 residues. J lost 7 bases, V lost 0 bases, and 9 bases had no gene match.